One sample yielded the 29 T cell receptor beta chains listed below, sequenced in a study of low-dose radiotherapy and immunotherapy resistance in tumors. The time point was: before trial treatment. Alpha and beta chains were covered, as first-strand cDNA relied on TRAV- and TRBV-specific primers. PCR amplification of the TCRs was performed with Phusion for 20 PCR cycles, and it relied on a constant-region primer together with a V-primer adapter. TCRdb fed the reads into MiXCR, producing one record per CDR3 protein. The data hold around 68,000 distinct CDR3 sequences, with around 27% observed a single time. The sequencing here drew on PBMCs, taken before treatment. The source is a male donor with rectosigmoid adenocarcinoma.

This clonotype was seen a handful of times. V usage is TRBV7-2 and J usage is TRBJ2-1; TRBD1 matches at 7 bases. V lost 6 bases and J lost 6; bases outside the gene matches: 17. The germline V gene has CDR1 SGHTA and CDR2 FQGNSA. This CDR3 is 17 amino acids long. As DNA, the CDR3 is TGTGCCAGCAGACCCCTGGTAGGGGGCCGGTTGGGCAATGAGCAGTTCTTC. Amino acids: CASRPLVGGRLGNEQFF. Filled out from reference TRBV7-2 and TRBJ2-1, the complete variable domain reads GAGVSQSPSNKVTEKGKDVELRCDPISGHTALYWYRQSLGQGLEFLIYFQGNSAPDKSGLPSDRFSAERTGGSVSTLTIQRTQQEDSAVYLCASRPLVGGRLGNEQFFGPGTRLTVL.

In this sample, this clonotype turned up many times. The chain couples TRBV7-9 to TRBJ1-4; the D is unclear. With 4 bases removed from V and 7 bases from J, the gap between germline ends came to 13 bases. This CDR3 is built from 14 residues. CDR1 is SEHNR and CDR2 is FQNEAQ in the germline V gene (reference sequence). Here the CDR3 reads CASSSDTPAEKLFF. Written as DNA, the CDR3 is TGTGCCAGCAGCTCAGACACCCCGGCTGAAAAACTGTTTTTT.

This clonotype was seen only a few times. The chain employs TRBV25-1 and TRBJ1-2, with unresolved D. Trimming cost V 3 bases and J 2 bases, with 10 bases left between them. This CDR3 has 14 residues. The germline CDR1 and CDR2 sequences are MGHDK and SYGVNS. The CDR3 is CASSDDRRNYGYTF. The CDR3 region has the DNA TGTGCCAGCAGTGATGATCGACGCAACTATGGCTACACCTTC.

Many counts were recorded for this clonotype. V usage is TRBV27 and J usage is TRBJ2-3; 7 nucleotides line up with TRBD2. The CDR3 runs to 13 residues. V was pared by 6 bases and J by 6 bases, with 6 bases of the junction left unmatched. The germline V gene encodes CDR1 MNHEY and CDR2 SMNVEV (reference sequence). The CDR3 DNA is TGTGCCAGCAGCTCCGGGAGGAGGGATACGCAGTATTTT. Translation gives CASSSGRRDTQYF.

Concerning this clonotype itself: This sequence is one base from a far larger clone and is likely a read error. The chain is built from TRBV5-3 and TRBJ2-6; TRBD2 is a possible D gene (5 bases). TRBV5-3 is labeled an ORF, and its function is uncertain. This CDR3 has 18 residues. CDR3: CASSSEGIPGLRANVLTF. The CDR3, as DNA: TGTGCCAGCAGCTCCGAAGGAATCCCGGGGTTGAGGGCCAACGTCCTGACTTTC.

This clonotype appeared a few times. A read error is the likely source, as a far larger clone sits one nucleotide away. The chain's CDR3 is CASSQEGNGLAGRGEQYF. The CDR3 DNA reads TGTGCCAGCAGCCAAGAGGGGAACGGACTAGCGGGGAGGGGTGAGCAGTACTTC. This chain links TRBV4-2 with TRBJ2-7, with 12 bases that match TRBD2. V lost 0 bases, J lost 7 bases, and 13 bases stayed unmatched. The CDR3 is 18 residues long. In germline, CDR1 is LGHNA, CDR2 YNFKEQ.

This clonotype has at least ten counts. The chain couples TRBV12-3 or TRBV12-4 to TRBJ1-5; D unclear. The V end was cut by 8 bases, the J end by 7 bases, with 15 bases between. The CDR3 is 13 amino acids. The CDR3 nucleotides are TGTGCCAGCGAGTTCGGTCGACGCCAGCCCCAGCATTTT. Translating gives CASEFGRRQPQHF.

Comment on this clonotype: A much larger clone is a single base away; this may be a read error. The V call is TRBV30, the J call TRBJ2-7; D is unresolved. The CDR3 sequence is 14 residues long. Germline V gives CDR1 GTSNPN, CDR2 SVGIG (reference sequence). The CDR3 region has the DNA TGTGCCAGGAGTGATACGGAGTCCCCCTACGAGCAGTACTTC. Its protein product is CARSDTESPYEQYF.

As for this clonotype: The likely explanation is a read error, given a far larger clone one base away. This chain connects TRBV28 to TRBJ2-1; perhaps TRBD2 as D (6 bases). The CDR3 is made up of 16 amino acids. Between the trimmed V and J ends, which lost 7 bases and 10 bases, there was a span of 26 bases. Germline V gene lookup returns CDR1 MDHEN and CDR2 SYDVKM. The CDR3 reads CASTPAHGGAGYEQFF. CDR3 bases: TGTGCCAGCACCCCAGCGCATGGCGGGGCGGGCTACGAGCAGTTCTTC.

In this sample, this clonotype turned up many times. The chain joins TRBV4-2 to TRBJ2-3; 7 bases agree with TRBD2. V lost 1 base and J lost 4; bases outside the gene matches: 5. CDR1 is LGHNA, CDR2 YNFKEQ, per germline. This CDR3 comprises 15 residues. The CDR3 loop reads CASSQATSKADTQYF. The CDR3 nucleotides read TGTGCCAGCAGCCAAGCGACTAGCAAGGCAGATACGCAGTATTTT.

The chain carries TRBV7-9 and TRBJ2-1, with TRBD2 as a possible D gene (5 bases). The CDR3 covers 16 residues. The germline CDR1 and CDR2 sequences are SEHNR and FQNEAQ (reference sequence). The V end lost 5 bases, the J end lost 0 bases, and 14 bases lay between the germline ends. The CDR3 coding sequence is TGTGCCAGCAGCCCAACGACGGGAAGCTCCTACAATGAGCAGTTCTTC. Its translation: CASSPTTGSSYNEQFF. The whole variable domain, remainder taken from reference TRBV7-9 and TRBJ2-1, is DTGVSQNPRHKITKRGQNVTFRCDPISEHNRLYWYRQTLGQGPEFLTYFQNEAQLEKSRLLSDRFSAERPKGSFSTLEIQRTEQGDSAMYLCASSPTTGSSYNEQFFGPGTRLTVL.

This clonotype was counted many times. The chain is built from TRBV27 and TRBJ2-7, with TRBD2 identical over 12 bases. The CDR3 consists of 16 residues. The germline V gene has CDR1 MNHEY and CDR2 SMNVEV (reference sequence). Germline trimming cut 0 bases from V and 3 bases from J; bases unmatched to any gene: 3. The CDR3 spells CASSLSTSGGFYEQYF. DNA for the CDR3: TGTGCCAGCAGTTTATCGACTAGCGGGGGTTTCTACGAGCAGTACTTC.

The CDR3: CASSPRGPIYSPLHF. As DNA, the CDR3 is TGTGCCAGCAGTCCAAGGGGGCCTATTTATTCACCCCTCCACTTT. This chain joins TRBV6-6 and TRBJ1-6, with 7 bases lining up with TRBD1. From germline, CDR1 is MNHNY and CDR2 SVGAGI (reference sequence). The CDR3 length is 15 residues. The trim removed 5 bases at V and 8 bases at J, leaving 9 bases unmatched.

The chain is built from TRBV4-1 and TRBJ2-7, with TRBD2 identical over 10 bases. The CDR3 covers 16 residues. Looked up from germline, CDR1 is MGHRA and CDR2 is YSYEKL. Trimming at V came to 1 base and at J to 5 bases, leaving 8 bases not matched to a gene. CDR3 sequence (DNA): TGCGCCAGCAGCCAAGGGCGGGGACTAGCGCAAGACGAGCAGTACTTC. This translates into CASSQGRGLAQDEQYF.

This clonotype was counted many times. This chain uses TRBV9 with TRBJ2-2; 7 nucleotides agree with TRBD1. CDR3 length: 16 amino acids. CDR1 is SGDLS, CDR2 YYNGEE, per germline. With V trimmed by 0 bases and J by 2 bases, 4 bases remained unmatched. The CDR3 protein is CASSVVSGGNTGELFF. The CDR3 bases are TGTGCCAGCAGCGTAGTTTCAGGGGGAAACACCGGGGAGCTGTTTTTT.

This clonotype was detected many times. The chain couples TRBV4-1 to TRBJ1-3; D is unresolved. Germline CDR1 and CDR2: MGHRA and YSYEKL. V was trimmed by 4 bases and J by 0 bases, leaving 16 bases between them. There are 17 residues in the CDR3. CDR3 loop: CASSRAGLIHSGNTIYF. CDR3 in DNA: TGCGCCAGCAGCCGAGCAGGACTGATTCACTCTGGAAACACCATATATTTT.

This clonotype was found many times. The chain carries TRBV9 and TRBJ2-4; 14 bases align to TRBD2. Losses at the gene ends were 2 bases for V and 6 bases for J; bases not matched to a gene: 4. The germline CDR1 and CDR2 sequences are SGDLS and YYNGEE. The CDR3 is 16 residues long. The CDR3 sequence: CASSVGLAGDSNIQYF. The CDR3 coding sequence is TGTGCCAGCAGCGTGGGACTAGCGGGGGACTCAAACATTCAGTACTTC.

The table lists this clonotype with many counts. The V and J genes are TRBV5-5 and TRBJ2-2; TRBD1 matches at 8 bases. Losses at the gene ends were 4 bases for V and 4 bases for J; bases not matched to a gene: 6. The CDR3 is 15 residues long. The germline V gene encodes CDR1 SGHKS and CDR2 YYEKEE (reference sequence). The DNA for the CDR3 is TGTGCCAGCAGCCTTTTGACAGGGGCCACCGGGGAGCTGTTTTTT. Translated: CASSLLTGATGELFF.

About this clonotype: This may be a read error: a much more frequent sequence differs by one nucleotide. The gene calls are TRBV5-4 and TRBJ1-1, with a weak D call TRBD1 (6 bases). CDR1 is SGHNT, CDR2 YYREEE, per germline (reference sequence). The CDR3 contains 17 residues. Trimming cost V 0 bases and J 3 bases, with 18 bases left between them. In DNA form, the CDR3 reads TGTGCCAGCAGCTTGGGTGGGGGGACCGGGACATACACTGAAGCTTTCTTT. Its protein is CASSLGGGTGTYTEAFF.

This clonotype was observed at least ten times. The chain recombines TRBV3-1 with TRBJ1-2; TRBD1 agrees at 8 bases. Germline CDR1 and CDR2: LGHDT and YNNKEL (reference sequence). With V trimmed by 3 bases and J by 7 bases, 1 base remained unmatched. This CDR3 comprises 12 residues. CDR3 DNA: TGTGCCAGCAGCCAGACAGGGGTTGGCTACACCTTC. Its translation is CASSQTGVGYTF.

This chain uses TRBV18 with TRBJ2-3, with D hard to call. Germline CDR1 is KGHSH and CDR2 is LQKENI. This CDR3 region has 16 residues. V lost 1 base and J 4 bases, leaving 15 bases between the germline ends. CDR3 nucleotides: TGTGCCAGCTCACCACGGGCTTCCACAAGAGCAGATACGCAGTATTTT. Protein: CASSPRASTRADTQYF.

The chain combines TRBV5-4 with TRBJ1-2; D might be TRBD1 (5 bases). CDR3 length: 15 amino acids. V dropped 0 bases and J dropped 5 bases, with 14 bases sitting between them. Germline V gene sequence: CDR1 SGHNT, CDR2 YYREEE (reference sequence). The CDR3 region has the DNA TGTGCCAGCAGCTTGGGGGGGGGGTCCCCGTATGGCTACACCTTC. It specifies CASSLGGGSPYGYTF.

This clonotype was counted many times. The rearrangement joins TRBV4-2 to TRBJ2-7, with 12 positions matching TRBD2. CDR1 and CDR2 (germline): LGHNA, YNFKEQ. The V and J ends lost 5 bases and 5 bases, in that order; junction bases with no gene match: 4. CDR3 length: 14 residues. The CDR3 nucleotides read TGTGCCAGCAGCAAGACTAGCGGGAGAGACGAGCAGTACTTC. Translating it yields CASSKTSGRDEQYF.

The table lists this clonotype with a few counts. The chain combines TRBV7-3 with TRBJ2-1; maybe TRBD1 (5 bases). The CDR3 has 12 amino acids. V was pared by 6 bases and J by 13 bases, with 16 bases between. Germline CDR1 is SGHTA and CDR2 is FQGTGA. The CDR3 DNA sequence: TGTGCCAGCAGACCGGAGAAAGGGGTACAGTTCTTC. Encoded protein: CASRPEKGVQFF.

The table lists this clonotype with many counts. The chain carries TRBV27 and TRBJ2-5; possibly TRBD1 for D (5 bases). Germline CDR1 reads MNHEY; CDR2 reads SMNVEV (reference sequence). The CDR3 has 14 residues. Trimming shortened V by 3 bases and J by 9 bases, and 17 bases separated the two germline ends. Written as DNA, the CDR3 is TGTGCCAGCAGTTTCTGGACACACCAGTATGCCCAGTACTTC. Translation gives CASSFWTHQYAQYF.

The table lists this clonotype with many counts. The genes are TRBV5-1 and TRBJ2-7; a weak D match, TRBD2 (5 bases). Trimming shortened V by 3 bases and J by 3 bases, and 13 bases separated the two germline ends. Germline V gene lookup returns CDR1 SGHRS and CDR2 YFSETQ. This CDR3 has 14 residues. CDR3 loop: CASSSTSGLYEQYF. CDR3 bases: TGCGCCAGCAGCTCAACGTCCGGACTCTACGAGCAGTACTTC.

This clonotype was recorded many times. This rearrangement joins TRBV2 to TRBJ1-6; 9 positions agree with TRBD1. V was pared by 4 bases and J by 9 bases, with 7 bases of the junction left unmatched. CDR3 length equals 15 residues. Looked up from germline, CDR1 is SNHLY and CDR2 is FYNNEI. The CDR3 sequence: CASSASDRGISPLHF. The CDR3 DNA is TGTGCCAGCAGTGCCTCCGACAGGGGGATTTCACCCCTCCACTTT. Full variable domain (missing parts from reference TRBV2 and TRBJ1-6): EPEVTQTPSHQVTQMGQEVILRCVPISNHLYFYWYRQILGQKVEFLVSFYNNEISEKSEIFDDQFSVERPDGSNFTLKIRSTKLEDSAMYFCASSASDRGISPLHFGNGTRLTVT.

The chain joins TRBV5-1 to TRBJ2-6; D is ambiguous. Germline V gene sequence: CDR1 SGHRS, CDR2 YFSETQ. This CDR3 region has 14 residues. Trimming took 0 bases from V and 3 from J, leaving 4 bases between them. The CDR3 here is CASSLAHGANVLTF. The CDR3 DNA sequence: TGCGCCAGCAGCTTGGCGCATGGGGCCAACGTCCTGACTTTC. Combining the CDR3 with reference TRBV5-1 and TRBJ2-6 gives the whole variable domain KAGVTQTPRYLIKTRGQQVTLSCSPISGHRSVSWYQQTPGQGLQFLFEYFSETQRNKGNFPGRFSGRQFSNSRSEMNVSTLELGDSALYLCASSLAHGANVLTFGAGSRLTVL.

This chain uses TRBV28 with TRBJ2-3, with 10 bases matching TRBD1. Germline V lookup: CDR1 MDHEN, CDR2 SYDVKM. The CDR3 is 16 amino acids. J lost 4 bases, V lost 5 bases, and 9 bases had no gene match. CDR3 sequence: CASSPHLTGGADTQYF. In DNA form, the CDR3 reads TGTGCCAGCAGTCCCCACCTGACAGGGGGCGCAGATACGCAGTATTTT. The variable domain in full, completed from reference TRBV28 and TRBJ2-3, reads DVKVTQSSRYLVKRTGEKVFLECVQDMDHENMFWYRQDPGLGLRLIYFSYDVKMKEKGDIPEGYSVSREKKERFSLILESASTNQTSMYLCASSPHLTGGADTQYFGPGTRLTVL.